Listed below are T cell receptor beta chains from one sample, sequenced in a study of beta chain features in type 1 diabetes. Data came from immunoSEQ multiplex PCR; TCRdb stores just in-frame clones and leaves some out. Of 150,000 or so clones listed, approximately 10% are singletons. The sample comprised central memory CD4+ T cells from blood. The receptors derive from a man aged 18 to 35 in good health. The CDR3 runs from the conserved cysteine through the conserved F or W. The D gene is left open where the match is weak. Some rows have no size entry. The others give once, few or many, or a class for an expanded clone.

clone size: NA
J gene: TRBJ2-5
CDR3 length: 15
V gene: TRBV5-4
D gene: NA
CDR3 DNA: TGTGCCAGCCGCAATCTGGCAGACCGTCAAGAGACCCAGTACTTC
CDR3 protein: CASRNLADRQETQYF

clone size: few
J gene: TRBJ2-1
CDR3 length: 12
V gene: TRBV29-1
D gene: NA
CDR3 DNA: TGCAGCGCGGACACCTCCTACAATGAGCAGTTCTTC
CDR3 protein: CSADTSYNEQFF

clone size: few
J gene: TRBJ1-2
CDR3 length: 12
V gene: TRBV9
D gene: NA
CDR3 DNA: TGTGCCAGCAGCGACCCCGGGCCGCTCTACACCTTC
CDR3 protein: CASSDPGPLYTF

clone size: NA
J gene: TRBJ2-5
CDR3 length: 15
V gene: TRBV9
D gene: NA
CDR3 DNA: TGTGCCAGCAGCGTAGAGGGGGGGCTCCAAGAGACCCAGTACTTC
CDR3 protein: CASSVEGGLQETQYF

clone size: few
J gene: TRBJ2-5
CDR3 length: 15
V gene: TRBV5-4
D gene: TRBD1
CDR3 DNA: TGTGCCAGCAGCTCCCCAACGACAGGGGTGGAGACCCAGTACTTC
CDR3 protein: CASSSPTTGVETQYF

clone size: many
J gene: TRBJ2-7
CDR3 length: 14
V gene: TRBV25-1
D gene: NA
CDR3 DNA: TGTGCCAGCAGTGGTTTGGACATAATCTCCGAGCAGTACTTC
CDR3 protein: CASSGLDIISEQYF

clone size: many
J gene: TRBJ2-6
CDR3 length: 15
V gene: TRBV4-3
D gene: NA
CDR3 DNA: TGCGCCAGCAGCCGAGCAGGGTCTGGGGCCAACGTCCTGACTTTC
CDR3 protein: CASSRAGSGANVLTF

clone size: few
J gene: TRBJ1-5
CDR3 length: 13
V gene: TRBV4-3
D gene: NA
CDR3 DNA: TGCGCCAGCAGCCAAGACAGGGATCAGCCCCAGCATTTT
CDR3 protein: CASSQDRDQPQHF

clone size: NA
J gene: TRBJ1-6
CDR3 length: 16
V gene: TRBV9
D gene: TRBD1
CDR3 DNA: TGTGCCAGCAGCGCCCAGGGGACAGGGAGGAATTCACCCCTCCACTTT
CDR3 protein: CASSAQGTGRNSPLHF

clone size: many
J gene: TRBJ2-1
CDR3 length: 18
V gene: TRBV7-2
D gene: NA
CDR3 DNA: TGTGCCAGCAGCCCCCGCCGGTCACAGGCGAGCTCCTACAATGAGCAGTTCTTC
CDR3 protein: CASSPRRSQASSYNEQFF

clone size: few
J gene: TRBJ2-2
CDR3 length: 13
V gene: TRBV11-3
D gene: NA
CDR3 DNA: TGTGCCAGCAGCTTGACTCATAGCGGGGAGCTGTTTTTT
CDR3 protein: CASSLTHSGELFF

clone size: few
J gene: TRBJ2-2
CDR3 length: 13
V gene: TRBV29-1
D gene: NA
CDR3 DNA: TGCAGCGTTAAGAACTTAAACACCGGGGAGCTGTTTTTT
CDR3 protein: CSVKNLNTGELFF

clone size: many
J gene: TRBJ2-3
CDR3 length: 17
V gene: TRBV14
D gene: NA
CDR3 DNA: TGTGCCAGCAGCCTCCTCGGGCGGGGCTCTAGCACAGATACGCAGTATTTT
CDR3 protein: CASSLLGRGSSTDTQYF

clone size: NA
J gene: TRBJ1-6
CDR3 length: 15
V gene: TRBV28
D gene: NA
CDR3 DNA: TGTGCCAGCAGCCCCCGACCGGGGTTGAATTCACCCCTCCACTTT
CDR3 protein: CASSPRPGLNSPLHF

clone size: few
J gene: TRBJ2-3
CDR3 length: 16
V gene: TRBV7-9
D gene: TRBD1
CDR3 DNA: TGTGCCAGCAGCTTACTATTGCAGGGGGGCACAGATACGCAGTATTTT
CDR3 protein: CASSLLLQGGTDTQYF

clone size: many
J gene: TRBJ2-1
CDR3 length: 14
V gene: TRBV27
D gene: NA
CDR3 DNA: TGTGCCAGCAGTTTGGCCATCACTTTCGATGAGCAGTTCTTC
CDR3 protein: CASSLAITFDEQFF

clone size: NA
J gene: TRBJ2-7
CDR3 length: 15
V gene: TRBV19
D gene: NA
CDR3 DNA: TGTGCCAGTAGTATAGTAAGGGGGAACTCCTACGAGCAGTACTTC
CDR3 protein: CASSIVRGNSYEQYF

clone size: NA
J gene: TRBJ2-3
CDR3 length: 14
V gene: TRBV30
D gene: TRBD2
CDR3 DNA: TGTGCCTGGAGTTTAGCGGGGGGCACAGATACGCAGTATTTT
CDR3 protein: CAWSLAGGTDTQYF

clone size: NA
J gene: TRBJ2-3
CDR3 length: 17
V gene: TRBV9
D gene: NA
CDR3 DNA: TGTGCCAGCAGCGTAGTGGGCGGTTCTGGGTCAGCAGATACGCAGTATTTT
CDR3 protein: CASSVVGGSGSADTQYF

clone size: NA
J gene: TRBJ2-1
CDR3 length: 14
V gene: TRBV7-3
D gene: NA
CDR3 DNA: TGTGCCAGCAGCCCTGGGGCCAATACAAATGAGCAGTTCTTC
CDR3 protein: CASSPGANTNEQFF

clone size: few
J gene: TRBJ2-5
CDR3 length: 13
V gene: TRBV9
D gene: NA
CDR3 DNA: TGTGCCAGCAGCGCTTACTCTCAAGAGACCCAGTACTTC
CDR3 protein: CASSAYSQETQYF

clone size: few
J gene: TRBJ1-2
CDR3 length: 14
V gene: TRBV6-5
D gene: TRBD1
CDR3 DNA: TGTGCCAGCATCGACAACAGGGGGCGGAATGGCTACACCTTC
CDR3 protein: CASIDNRGRNGYTF

clone size: many
J gene: TRBJ1-2
CDR3 length: 15
V gene: TRBV5-4
D gene: NA
CDR3 DNA: TGTGCCAGCAGCTTGGTGAGCCGGACTAACTATGGCTACACCTTC
CDR3 protein: CASSLVSRTNYGYTF

clone size: NA
J gene: TRBJ2-3
CDR3 length: 14
V gene: TRBV18
D gene: NA
CDR3 DNA: TGTGCCAGCTCCCAATCTCCAGGTCCAGATACGCAGTATTTT
CDR3 protein: CASSQSPGPDTQYF

clone size: NA
J gene: TRBJ2-2
CDR3 length: 15
V gene: TRBV7-8
D gene: TRBD1
CDR3 DNA: TGTGCCAGCAGCCGCGACAGGGGCCCTACCGGGGAGCTGTTTTTT
CDR3 protein: CASSRDRGPTGELFF

clone size: few
J gene: TRBJ1-2
CDR3 length: 15
V gene: TRBV27
D gene: NA
CDR3 DNA: TGTGCCAGCAGTTTATCGGGTCAGGGTAACTATGGCTACACCTTC
CDR3 protein: CASSLSGQGNYGYTF

clone size: NA
J gene: TRBJ2-2
CDR3 length: 15
V gene: TRBV27
D gene: NA
CDR3 DNA: TGTGCCAGCAGTTTAGTCAGAATGAACACCGGGGAGCTGTTTTTT
CDR3 protein: CASSLVRMNTGELFF